Below, one T cell receptor beta chain is given with its context. The antigen is unknown. This sample was taken from a study of T cell responses to AZD1222 COVID-19 vaccine. Study-wide points: It should be noted that donors were predominantly white British and more often female, and clonal diversity was possibly underestimated. An increase in Spike-specific TCR breadth and depth was observed after two AZD1222 doses. Regions left unmutated in variants are reportedly the target of nearly half of spike-specific TCRs. Spike-spanning, vaccine-associated CD4 TCRs were dominant at 160-218 and 743-854.

Generated by immunoSEQ multiplex PCR, the TCRdb table keeps only in-frame clones and is missing some. The data show 140,000 or so clones, with 92% seen just once and 4% held by the top ten. The germline CDR1 and CDR2 sequences are LGHDT and YNNKEL (reference sequence). This CDR3 contains 14 residues. Trimming took off 2 bases at V and 0 bases at J, with 7 bases between the two ends. The receptor was isolated from an adult who received the AZD1222 COVID-19 vaccine. The sample was peripheral blood, taken 28 days after the second AZD1222 dose. The rearrangement uses TRBV3-1 (or the pseudogene TRBV3-2) and TRBJ1-1; no firm D call. CDR3 DNA sequence: TGTGCCAGCAGCCAATCGAGTGTGAACACTGAAGCTTTCTTT. It translates to CASSQSSVNTEAFF.